This TCR beta chain was observed in a study of blood T cell repertoires in COVID-19. The CDR3 has 15 residues. The V gene's germline CDR1 is LGHDT and CDR2 YNNKEL (reference sequence). Trimming at V came to 0 bases and at J to 1 base, leaving 2 bases not matched to a gene. Study processing details: Cell counts per sample came from amplifying reference gene primers. Some clones are missing from TCRdb's copy, which holds only in-frame ones; the method was immunoSEQ multiplex PCR. V and J calls and clone size follow that table, whereas D and trimming were derived from the DNA. The sample has roughly 120,000 clones; roughly 80% are singletons.

The rearrangement uses TRBV3-1 (or the pseudogene TRBV3-2) and TRBJ1-1, with 7 bases that match TRBD1. The specimen sequenced was peripheral blood. This TCR derives from a human donor in a cohort sampled during active COVID-19. The CDR3 reads CASSQDAGGNTEAFF. CDR3 coding DNA: TGTGCCAGCAGCCAAGATGCAGGGGGGAACACTGAAGCTTTCTTT.